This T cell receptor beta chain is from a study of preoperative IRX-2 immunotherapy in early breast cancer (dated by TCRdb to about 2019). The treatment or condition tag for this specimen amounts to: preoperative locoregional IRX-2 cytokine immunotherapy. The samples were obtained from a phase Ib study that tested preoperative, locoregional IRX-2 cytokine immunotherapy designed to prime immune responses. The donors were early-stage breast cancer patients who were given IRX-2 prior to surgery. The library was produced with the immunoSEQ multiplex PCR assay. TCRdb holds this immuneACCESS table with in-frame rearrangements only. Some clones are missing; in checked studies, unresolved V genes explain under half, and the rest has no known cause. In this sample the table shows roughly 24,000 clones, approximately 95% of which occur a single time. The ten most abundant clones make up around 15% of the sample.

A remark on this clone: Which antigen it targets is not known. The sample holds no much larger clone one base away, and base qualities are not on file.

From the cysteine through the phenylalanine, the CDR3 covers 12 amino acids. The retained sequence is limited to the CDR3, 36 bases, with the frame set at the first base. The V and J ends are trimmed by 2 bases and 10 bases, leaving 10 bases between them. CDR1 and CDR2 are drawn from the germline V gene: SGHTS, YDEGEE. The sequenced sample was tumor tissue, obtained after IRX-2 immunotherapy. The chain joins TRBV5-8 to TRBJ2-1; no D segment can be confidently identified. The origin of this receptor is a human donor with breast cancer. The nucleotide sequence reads TGTGCCAGCAGCTTTGCTGGTGGGGAGCAGTTCTTC. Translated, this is CASSFAGGEQFF.